The TCR beta chain described here comes from a study of cytomegalovirus exposure and HLA in healthy donors. Findings of the study overall: Reportedly, diagnosis of cytomegalovirus status by the classifier showed high specificity and sensitivity.

Concerning this clone: Antigen specificity is unknown.

The germline gives CDR1 SGHAT, CDR2 FQNNGV. The V end lost 0 bases, the J end lost 0 bases, and 4 bases lay between the germline ends. The CDR3 consists of 14 residues. The table came from immunoSEQ multiplex PCR; TCRdb's copy has only in-frame clones and leaves some out. The sample carries 95,000 to 150,000 clones, 70% to 90% recorded once. The origin of this receptor is a woman aged 18 to 35 in good health and CMV-seronegative. The chain carries TRBV11-2 and TRBJ2-3; D is undetermined. Sequencing used PBMCs. The CDR3 reads CASSLDRSTDTQYF. In DNA form, the CDR3 reads TGTGCCAGCAGCTTAGACAGGAGCACAGATACGCAGTATTTT.